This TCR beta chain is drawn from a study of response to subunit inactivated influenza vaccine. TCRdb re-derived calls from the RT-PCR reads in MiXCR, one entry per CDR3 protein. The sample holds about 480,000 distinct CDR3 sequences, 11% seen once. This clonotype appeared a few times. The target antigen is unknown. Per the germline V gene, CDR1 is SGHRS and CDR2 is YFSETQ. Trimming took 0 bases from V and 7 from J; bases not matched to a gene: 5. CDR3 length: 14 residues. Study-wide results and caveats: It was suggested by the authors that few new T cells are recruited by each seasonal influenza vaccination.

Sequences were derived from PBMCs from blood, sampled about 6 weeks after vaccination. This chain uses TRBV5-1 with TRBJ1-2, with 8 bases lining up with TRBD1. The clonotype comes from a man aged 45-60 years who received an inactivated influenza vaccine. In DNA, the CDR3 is TGCGCCAGCAGCTTGGGACAGGGGAGGCCTGGCTACACCTTC. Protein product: CASSLGQGRPGYTF.